This T cell receptor (beta chain) was sequenced for a study of T cells in Graves' hyperthyroidism and ophthalmopathy. This clonotype has at least ten counts. Per germline, CDR1 MGHRA and CDR2 YSYEKL. The CDR3 length is 15 residues. Deletions cut 1 base from V and 2 bases from J, with 8 bases between. Stable Graves' hyperthyroidism meant no ophthalmopathy progression within 18 months. Newly diagnosed hyperthyroidism, duration under 2 months, in patients aged 18 to 65. Used for diagnoses were clinical symptoms, serum thyroxine and TRAb, thyroid ultrasound and orbital computed tomography. Amplified TCR beta CDR3 regions derived from RNA transcripts. TCR CDR3 underwent first-round RT-PCR with the HTBI primer set. TCRdb fed the multiplex PCR reads into MiXCR, producing one record per CDR3 protein. This table has roughly 290,000 distinct CDR3 sequences, roughly 15% appearing once.

The source of this sequence is a woman between 40 and 55 years old with Graves' hyperthyroidism. The sequenced sample consisted of blood. The chain recombines TRBV4-1 with TRBJ1-4, with D unclear. The CDR3 reads CASSQVAGTNEKLFF. The CDR3 region has the DNA TGCGCCAGCAGCCAAGTCGCGGGTACTAATGAAAAACTGTTTTTT.